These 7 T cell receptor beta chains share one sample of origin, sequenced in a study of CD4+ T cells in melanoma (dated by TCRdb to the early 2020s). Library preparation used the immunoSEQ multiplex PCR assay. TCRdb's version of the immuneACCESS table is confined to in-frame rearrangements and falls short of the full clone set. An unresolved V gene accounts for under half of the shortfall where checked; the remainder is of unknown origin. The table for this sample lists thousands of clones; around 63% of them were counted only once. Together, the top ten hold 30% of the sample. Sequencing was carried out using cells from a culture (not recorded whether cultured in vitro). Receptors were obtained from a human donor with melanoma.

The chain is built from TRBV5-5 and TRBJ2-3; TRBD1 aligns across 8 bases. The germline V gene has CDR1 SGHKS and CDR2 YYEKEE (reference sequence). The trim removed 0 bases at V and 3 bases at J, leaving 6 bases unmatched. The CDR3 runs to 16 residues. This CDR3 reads CASSLGPGGVTDTQYF. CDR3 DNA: TGTGCCAGCAGCTTGGGGCCAGGGGGCGTAACAGATACGCAGTATTTT.

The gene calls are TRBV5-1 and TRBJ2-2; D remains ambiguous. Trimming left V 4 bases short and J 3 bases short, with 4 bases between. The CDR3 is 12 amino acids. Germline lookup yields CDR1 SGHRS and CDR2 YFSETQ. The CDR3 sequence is CASSLDTGELFF. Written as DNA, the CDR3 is TGCGCCAGCAGCCTGGACACCGGGGAGCTGTTTTTT.

CDR3 nucleotide sequence: TGTGCCAGCAGCTTGGGGACTAGCGGGGGAAGAGATACGCAGTATTTT. Its translation is CASSLGTSGGRDTQYF. The genes are TRBV5-4 and TRBJ2-3, with 13 nucleotides matching TRBD2. Germline assignment: CDR1 SGHNT and CDR2 YYREEE (reference sequence). J lost 5 bases, V lost 0 bases, and 3 bases had no gene match. The CDR3 loop spans 16 amino acids. Drawing the rest from reference TRBV5-4 and TRBJ2-3, the complete variable domain is ETGVTQSPTHLIKTRGQQVTLRCSSQSGHNTVSWYQQALGQGPQFIFQYYREEENGRGNFPPRFSGLQFPNYSSELNVNALELDDSALYLCASSLGTSGGRDTQYFGPGTRLTVL.

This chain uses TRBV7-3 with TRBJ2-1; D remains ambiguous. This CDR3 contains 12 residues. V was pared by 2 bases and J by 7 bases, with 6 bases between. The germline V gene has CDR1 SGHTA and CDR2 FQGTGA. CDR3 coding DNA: TGTGCCAGCAGCTTAGCAAATAATGAGCAGTTCTTC. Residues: CASSLANNEQFF.

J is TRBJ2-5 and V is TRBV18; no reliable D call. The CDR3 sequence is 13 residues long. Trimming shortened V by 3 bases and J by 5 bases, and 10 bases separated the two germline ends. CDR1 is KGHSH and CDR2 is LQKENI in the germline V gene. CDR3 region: CASSPPTPETQYF. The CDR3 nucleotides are TGTGCCAGCTCACCGCCTACTCCCGAGACCCAGTACTTC.

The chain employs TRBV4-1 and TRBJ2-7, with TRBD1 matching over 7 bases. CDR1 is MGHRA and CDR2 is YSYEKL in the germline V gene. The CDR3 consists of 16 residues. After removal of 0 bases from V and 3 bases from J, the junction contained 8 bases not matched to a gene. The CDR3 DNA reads TGCGCCAGCAGCCAAGATCCTGGGACAGATCTCTACGAGCAGTACTTC. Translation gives CASSQDPGTDLYEQYF.

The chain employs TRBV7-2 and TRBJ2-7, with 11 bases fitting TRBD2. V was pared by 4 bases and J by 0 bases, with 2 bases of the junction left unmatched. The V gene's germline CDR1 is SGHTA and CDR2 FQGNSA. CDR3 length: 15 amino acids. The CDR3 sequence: CASSSSGGSSYEQYF. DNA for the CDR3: TGTGCCAGCAGCTCTAGCGGGGGGAGCTCCTACGAGCAGTACTTC.